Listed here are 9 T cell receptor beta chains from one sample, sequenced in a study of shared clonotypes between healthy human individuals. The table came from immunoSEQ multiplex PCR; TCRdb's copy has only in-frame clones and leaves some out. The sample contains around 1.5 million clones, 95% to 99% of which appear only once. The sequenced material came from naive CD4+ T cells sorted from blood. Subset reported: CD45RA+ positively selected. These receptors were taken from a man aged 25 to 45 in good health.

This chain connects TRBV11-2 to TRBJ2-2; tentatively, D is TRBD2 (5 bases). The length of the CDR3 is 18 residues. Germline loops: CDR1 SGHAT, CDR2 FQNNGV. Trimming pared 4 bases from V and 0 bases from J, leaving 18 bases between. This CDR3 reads CASSYTPRRGSNTGELFF. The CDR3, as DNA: TGTGCCAGCAGCTACACCCCCAGACGAGGGTCGAACACCGGGGAGCTGTTTTTT.

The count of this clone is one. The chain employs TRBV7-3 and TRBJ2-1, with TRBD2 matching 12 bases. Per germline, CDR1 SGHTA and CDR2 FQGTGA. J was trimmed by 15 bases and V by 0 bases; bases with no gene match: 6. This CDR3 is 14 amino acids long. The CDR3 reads CASSLTETSGRVFF. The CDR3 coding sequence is TGTGCCAGCAGCTTAACTGAGACTAGCGGGAGAGTGTTCTTC.

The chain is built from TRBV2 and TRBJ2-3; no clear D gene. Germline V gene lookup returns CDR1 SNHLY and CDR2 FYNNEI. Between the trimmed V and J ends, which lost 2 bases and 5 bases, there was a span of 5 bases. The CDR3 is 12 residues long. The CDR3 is CASSESLDTQYF. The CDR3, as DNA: TGTGCCAGCAGTGAATCACTAGATACGCAGTATTTT.

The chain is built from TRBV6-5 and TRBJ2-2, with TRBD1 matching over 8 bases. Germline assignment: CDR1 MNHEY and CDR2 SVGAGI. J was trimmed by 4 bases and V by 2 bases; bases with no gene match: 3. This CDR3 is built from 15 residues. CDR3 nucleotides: TGTGCCAGCAGTTACGGGGACAGGATCACCGGGGAGCTGTTTTTT. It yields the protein CASSYGDRITGELFF.

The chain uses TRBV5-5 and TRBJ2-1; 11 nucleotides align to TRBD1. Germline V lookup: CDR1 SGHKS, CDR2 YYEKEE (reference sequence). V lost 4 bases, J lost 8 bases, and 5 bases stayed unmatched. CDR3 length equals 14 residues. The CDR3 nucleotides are TGTGCCAGCAGCACGGACAGGGGGCAATATGAGCAGTTCTTC. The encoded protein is CASSTDRGQYEQFF. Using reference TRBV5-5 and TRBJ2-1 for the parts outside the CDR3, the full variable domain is DAGVTQSPTHLIKTRGQQVTLRCSPISGHKSVSWYQQVLGQGPQFIFQYYEKEERGRGNFPDRFSARQFPNYSSELNVNALLLGDSALYLCASSTDRGQYEQFFGPGTRLTVL.

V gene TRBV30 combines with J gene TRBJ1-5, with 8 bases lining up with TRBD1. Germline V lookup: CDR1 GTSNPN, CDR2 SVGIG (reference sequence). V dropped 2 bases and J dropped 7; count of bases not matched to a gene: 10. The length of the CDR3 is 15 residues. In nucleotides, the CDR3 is TGTGCCTGGAGTCCCCTCGACAGGGGCGAACAGCCCCAGCATTTT. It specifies CAWSPLDRGEQPQHF. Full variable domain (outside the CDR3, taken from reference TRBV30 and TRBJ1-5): SQTIHQWPATLVQPVGSPLSLECTVEGTSNPNLYWYRQAAGRGLQLLFYSVGIGQISSEVPQNLSASRPQDRQFILSSKKLLLSDSGFYLCAWSPLDRGEQPQHFGDGTRLSIL.

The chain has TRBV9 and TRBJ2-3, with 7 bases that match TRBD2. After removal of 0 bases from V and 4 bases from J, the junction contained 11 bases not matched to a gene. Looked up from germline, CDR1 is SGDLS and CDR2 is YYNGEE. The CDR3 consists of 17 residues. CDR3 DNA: TGTGCCAGCAGCGTAGATCTTGGGGGAGGGCCGGCAGATACGCAGTATTTT. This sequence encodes CASSVDLGGGPADTQYF.

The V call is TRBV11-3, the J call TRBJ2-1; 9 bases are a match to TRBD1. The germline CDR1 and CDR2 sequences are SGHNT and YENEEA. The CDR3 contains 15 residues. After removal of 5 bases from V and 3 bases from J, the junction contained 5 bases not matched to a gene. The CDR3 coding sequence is TGTGCCAGCAGCCCGGACAGGGGATACTACAATGAGCAGTTCTTC. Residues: CASSPDRGYYNEQFF.

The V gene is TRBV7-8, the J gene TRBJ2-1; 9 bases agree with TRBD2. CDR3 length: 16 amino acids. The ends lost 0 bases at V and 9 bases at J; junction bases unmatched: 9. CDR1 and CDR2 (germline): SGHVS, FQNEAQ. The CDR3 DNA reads TGTGCCAGCAGCTTAGCGTCTAGCGGGAATAACCTTGAGCAGTTCTTC. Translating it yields CASSLASSGNNLEQFF.